Presented here are 22 T cell receptor beta chains from one specimen sequenced in a study of blood T cell repertoires in COVID-19. Generated by immunoSEQ multiplex PCR, the TCRdb table keeps only in-frame clones and is missing some. The sample holds about 280,000 clones, approximately 81% seen once. The sequencing input was PBMCs or T cells enriched from blood (not recorded which). The receptors were gathered from a woman aged 45-65 years who had recovered from COVID-19.

The chain couples TRBV2 to TRBJ2-5; the D gene is possibly TRBD1 (8 bases). CDR1 and CDR2 from the germline V gene are SNHLY and FYNNEI. This CDR3 has 14 residues. V was trimmed by 6 bases and J by 8 bases, leaving 19 bases between them. CDR3 loop: CASRAGQAQGTQYF. For the CDR3, the DNA is TGTGCCAGCAGAGCGGGACAGGCCCAGGGTACCCAGTACTTC.

The chain links TRBV24-1 to TRBJ2-2; tentative D call: TRBD1 (6 bases). Germline V lookup: CDR1 KGHDR, CDR2 SFDVKD. The CDR3 runs to 14 residues. Trimming left V 7 bases short and J 4 bases short, with 12 bases between. Here the CDR3 reads CATSDTGTTGELFF. The CDR3 DNA is TGTGCCACCAGCGACACAGGGACCACCGGGGAGCTGTTTTTT.

The chain carries TRBV4-3 and TRBJ1-1; D uncertain. CDR1 and CDR2 (germline): LGHNA, YSLEER. Trimming removed 2 bases from V and 1 base from J, with 8 bases in between. This CDR3 is built from 14 residues. CDR3 residues: CASSQFHRNTEAFF. CDR3 coding DNA: TGCGCCAGCAGCCAATTCCATAGGAACACTGAAGCTTTCTTT.

The sample holds a few counts of this clone. The chain is built from TRBV5-4 and TRBJ2-7, with a possible D match to TRBD2 (6 bases). CDR1 is SGHNT, CDR2 YYREEE, per germline (reference sequence). Trimming pared 0 bases from V and 7 bases from J, leaving 20 bases between. The CDR3 loop spans 16 amino acids. CDR3 sequence: CASSLGRFGGIGEQYF. CDR3 DNA sequence: TGTGCCAGCAGCTTGGGCCGCTTCGGGGGAATTGGGGAGCAGTACTTC.

The rearrangement joins TRBV5-1 to TRBJ2-3, with TRBD2 matching 10 bases. The CDR3 has 16 amino acids. J lost 2 bases, V lost 4 bases, and 7 bases had no gene match. CDR1 SGHRS and CDR2 YFSETQ come from the germline V gene. The CDR3 is CASSPGLAIITDTQYF. The DNA for the CDR3 is TGCGCCAGCAGCCCGGGACTAGCGATAATCACAGATACGCAGTATTTT.

The rearrangement uses TRBV19 and TRBJ1-4; D is possibly TRBD1 (6 bases). V shed 6 bases and J shed 0 bases, with 11 bases lying between them. The germline V gene encodes CDR1 LNHDA and CDR2 SQIVND (reference sequence). This CDR3 spans 15 amino acids. The CDR3 protein is CASRERQATNEKLFF. The CDR3 nucleotides are TGTGCCAGTAGGGAGAGACAGGCAACTAATGAAAAACTGTTTTTT. Combining the CDR3 with reference TRBV19 and TRBJ1-4 gives the whole variable domain DGGITQSPKYLFRKEGQNVTLSCEQNLNHDAMYWYRQDPGQGLRLIYYSQIVNDFQKGDIAEGYSVSREKKESFPLTVTSAQKNPTAFYLCASRERQATNEKLFFGSGTQLSVL.

This chain links TRBV7-2 with TRBJ1-2; tentative D call: TRBD1 (6 bases). Trimming left V 5 bases short and J 7 bases short, with 20 bases between. The germline gives CDR1 SGHTA, CDR2 FQGNSA. The CDR3 is made up of 15 amino acids. The CDR3 nucleotides read TGTGCCAGCAGCCTCAACAGGGCAGCGGGAGCTGGCTACACCTTC. The encoded protein is CASSLNRAAGAGYTF.

The V call is TRBV7-8, the J call TRBJ2-1; 12 nucleotides line up with TRBD2. The germline gives CDR1 SGHVS, CDR2 FQNEAQ. The CDR3 is 18 residues long. The junction had 9 bases not matched to a gene; V was cut back by 2 bases and J by 4 bases. The CDR3 DNA reads as TGTGCCAGCAGCTTATATCCTAGCGGGAGGGCCGGTTACAATGAGCAGTTCTTC. Amino acid sequence: CASSLYPSGRAGYNEQFF.

V and J are TRBV6-1 and TRBJ1-1, with a weak D call TRBD1 (6 bases). This CDR3 has 14 residues. V lost 7 bases to trimming and J lost 1 base, with 13 bases between them. CDR1 is MNHNS, CDR2 SASEGT, per germline. This CDR3 is CASTTGTPNTEAFF. The CDR3 DNA follows: TGTGCCAGCACAACCGGGACACCGAACACTGAAGCTTTCTTT.

V usage is TRBV5-1 and J usage is TRBJ2-3; 7 nucleotides line up with TRBD1. J was trimmed by 0 bases and V by 4 bases; bases with no gene match: 5. The CDR3 spans 15 residues. Germline V CDR1 and CDR2: SGHRS, YFSETQ. The CDR3 reads CASSRTGESTDTQYF. In DNA form, the CDR3 reads TGCGCCAGCAGCCGGACAGGTGAAAGCACAGATACGCAGTATTTT.

The rearrangement joins TRBV10-1 to TRBJ2-2; D gene unclear. The germline CDR1 and CDR2 sequences are WNHNN and SYGVQD (reference sequence). Trimming removed 0 bases from V and 6 bases from J, with 8 bases in between. The CDR3 contains 14 residues. The CDR3 sequence is CASSESTTAGELFF. CDR3 DNA: TGCGCCAGCAGTGAGTCCACCACAGCCGGGGAGCTGTTTTTT.

Notes on this clone: One junction end disagrees with the germline gene, perhaps due to a read error. The chain joins TRBV7-9 to TRBJ2-2; D is unresolved. This CDR3 comprises 12 residues. Germline assignment: CDR1 SEHNR and CDR2 FQNEAQ (reference sequence). CDR3 coding DNA: TGTGCCAGCAGATTAGGAGCCGGGGAGCTGTTTTTT. Its translation: CASRLGAGELFF.

This chain uses TRBV19 with TRBJ2-2; no reliable D call. Per germline, CDR1 LNHDA and CDR2 SQIVND (reference sequence). V lost 3 bases, J lost 5 bases, and 10 bases lay in between. The CDR3 is 14 amino acids. The DNA of the CDR3 is TGTGCCAGTAGTATCCCCCACAGAACCGGGGAGCTGTTTTTT. Its protein is CASSIPHRTGELFF.

For this clone: The sample contains more than one DNA sequence encoding this CDR3. The CDR3 is CASSPGQNYGYTF. The DNA of the CDR3 is TGCGCCAGCAGCCCCGGACAAAACTATGGCTACACCTTC. The rearrangement uses TRBV5-1 and TRBJ1-2; perhaps TRBD1 as D (5 bases). V was pared by 4 bases and J by 2 bases, with 9 bases between. CDR3 length: 13 residues. Germline V gene lookup returns CDR1 SGHRS and CDR2 YFSETQ.

The genes are TRBV19 and TRBJ1-2; D is uncertain. The ends were cut back, 7 bases at V and 4 bases at J, with 16 bases in the middle. Germline-derived CDR1 and CDR2 are LNHDA and SQIVND (reference sequence). This CDR3 has 14 residues. The CDR3 protein is CASIGGRLGYGYTF. CDR3 nucleotide sequence: TGTGCCAGTATAGGAGGGCGCCTAGGCTATGGCTACACCTTC.

This clone was detected only once. The genes are TRBV6-5 and TRBJ1-5; no definite D call. CDR3 size: 15 residues. V was trimmed by 7 bases and J by 0 bases, leaving 13 bases between them. Germline V gene lookup returns CDR1 MNHEY and CDR2 SVGAGI. The CDR3 sequence is CASTLVSVSNQPQHF. In nucleotides, the CDR3 is TGTGCCAGCACCCTAGTTTCGGTTAGCAATCAGCCCCAGCATTTT.

The chain uses TRBV19 and TRBJ1-5; 8 positions match TRBD1. The V gene end was trimmed by 8 bases and the J gene end by 3 bases; junction bases not matched to a gene: 6. This CDR3 region has 14 residues. Germline CDR1 reads LNHDA; CDR2 reads SQIVND (reference sequence). The CDR3 region has the DNA TGTGCCAGTGACAGGGGTCGGGTCAATCAGCCCCAGCATTTT. Translated: CASDRGRVNQPQHF.

The table lists this clone with a few counts. Different DNA sequences within this sample yield the same CDR3. The gene calls are TRBV3-1 (or the pseudogene TRBV3-2) and TRBJ1-5; 8 nucleotides line up with TRBD1. The CDR3 sequence is 15 residues long. CDR1 LGHDT and CDR2 YNNKEL come from the germline V gene (reference sequence). V trimming: 4 bases; J trimming: 0 bases; junction bases outside the gene matches: 2. In nucleotides, the CDR3 is TGTGCCAGCAGCCTTGGGACAGGTAGCAATCAGCCCCAGCATTTT. It codes for CASSLGTGSNQPQHF.

This clone was counted a single time. J is TRBJ2-3 and V is TRBV5-5; 10 bases agree with TRBD1. Germline V gives CDR1 SGHKS, CDR2 YYEKEE (reference sequence). Trimming removed 3 bases from V and 4 bases from J; junction bases left unmatched: 5. CDR3 length: 15 residues. The CDR3 coding sequence is TGTGCCAGCAGCTCGGACAGGGGGTCCTCAGATACGCAGTATTTT. Residues: CASSSDRGSSDTQYF.

The rearrangement uses TRBV9 and TRBJ2-7, with 10 bases lining up with TRBD1. The CDR3 contains 19 residues. Germline lookup yields CDR1 SGDLS and CDR2 YYNGEE. Trimming took 1 base from V and 2 from J; bases not matched to a gene: 15. The chain's CDR3 is CASSVPPGQGLEHPYEQYF. The CDR3, as DNA: TGTGCCAGCAGCGTACCTCCGGGACAGGGGCTCGAACACCCCTACGAGCAGTACTTC.

The V gene is TRBV2, the J gene TRBJ2-7; D unclear. Germline V gives CDR1 SNHLY, CDR2 FYNNEI. The CDR3 runs to 11 residues. V dropped 6 bases and J dropped 2 bases, with 5 bases sitting between them. The CDR3 loop is CASSPTYEQYF. CDR3 sequence (DNA): TGTGCCAGCAGCCCAACCTACGAGCAGTACTTC.

The CDR3 DNA sequence: TGTGCCAGCAGAGAAGGGAGGGGGAAAGGCTACACCTTC. Protein: CASREGRGKGYTF. The chain uses TRBV7-9 and TRBJ1-2; maybe TRBD1 (6 bases). CDR1 is SEHNR and CDR2 is FQNEAQ in the germline V gene (reference sequence). This CDR3 comprises 13 residues. V was trimmed by 6 bases and J by 8 bases, leaving 16 bases between them. Variable domain in full (rest from reference TRBV7-9 and TRBJ1-2): DTGVSQNPRHKITKRGQNVTFRCDPISEHNRLYWYRQTLGQGPEFLTYFQNEAQLEKSRLLSDRFSAERPKGSFSTLEIQRTEQGDSAMYLCASREGRGKGYTFGSGTRLTVV.